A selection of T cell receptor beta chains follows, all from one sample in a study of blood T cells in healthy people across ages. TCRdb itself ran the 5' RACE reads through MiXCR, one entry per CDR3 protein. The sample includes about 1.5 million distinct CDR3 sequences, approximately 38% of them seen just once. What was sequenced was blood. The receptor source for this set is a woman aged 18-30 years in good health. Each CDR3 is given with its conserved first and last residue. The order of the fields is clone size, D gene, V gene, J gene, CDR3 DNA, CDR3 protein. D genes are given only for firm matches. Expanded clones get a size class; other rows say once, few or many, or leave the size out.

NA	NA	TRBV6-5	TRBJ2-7	TGTGCCAGCACGCCCACCTCATATACCTCCTACGAGCAGTACTTC	CASTPTSYTSYEQYF
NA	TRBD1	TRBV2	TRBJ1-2	TGTGCCAGCAGTGCACAGGGGGTGTCCTATGGCTACACCTTC	CASSAQGVSYGYTF
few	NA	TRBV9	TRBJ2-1	TGTGCCAGCAGCACCACGGACCGGATCAACAATGAGCAGTTCTTC	CASSTTDRINNEQFF
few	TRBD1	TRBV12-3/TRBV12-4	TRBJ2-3	TGTGCCAGCAGTTTCTCAGGGACAGGGGTTTGGTTAACGCAGTATTTT	CASSFSGTGVWLTQYF
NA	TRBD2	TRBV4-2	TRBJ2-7	TGTGCCAGCAGCCAAGATGGACTAGCGGGGACATACGAGCAGTACTTC	CASSQDGLAGTYEQYF
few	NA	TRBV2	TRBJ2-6	TGTGCCAGCAGTGGGGGACCCAGAACTGGGGCCAACGTCCTGACTTTC	CASSGGPRTGANVLTF
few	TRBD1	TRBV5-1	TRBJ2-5	TGCGCCAGCAGTTTGACAGGGGGAGTTAGCGGAGAGACCCAGTACTTC	CASSLTGGVSGETQYF
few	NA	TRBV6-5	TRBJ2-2	TGTGCCAGCAGTACGGGACCAGTTGGGGAGCTGTTTTTT	CASSTGPVGELFF
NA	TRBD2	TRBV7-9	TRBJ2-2	TGTGCCAGCAGCGCCCAGACTAGCGGGAGGGCCGGCACCGGGGAGCTGTTTTTT	CASSAQTSGRAGTGELFF
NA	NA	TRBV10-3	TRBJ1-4	TGTGCCATCAGGCAGGGGAACGAGAATGAAAAACTGTTTTTT	CAIRQGNENEKLFF
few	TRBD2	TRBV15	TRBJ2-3	TGTGCCACCCGGGGGTTCTCGGGGGGAGGCTCTAGCACAGATACGCAGTATTTT	CATRGFSGGGSSTDTQYF
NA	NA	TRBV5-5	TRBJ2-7	TGTGCCAGCAGCTTCGGGGGAGGTATGATGTCCTACGAGCAGTACTTC	CASSFGGGMMSYEQYF
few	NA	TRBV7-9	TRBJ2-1	TGTGCCAGCAGCTTAGTAGAGGGGCCGTTCTTC	CASSLVEGPFF
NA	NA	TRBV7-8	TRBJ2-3	TGTGCCAGCAGCTATGGGACGTGGGACTCTGACCAGCCCCTTTATTGGGATACGCAGTATTTT	CASSYGTWDSDQPLYWDTQYF
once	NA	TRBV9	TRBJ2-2	TGTGCCAGCAGCGTATGGAGGGGGCCGACCCCCTTGAACACCGGGGAGCTGTTTTTT	CASSVWRGPTPLNTGELFF
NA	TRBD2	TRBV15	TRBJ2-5	TGTGCCACCAGCAGAGCATGGACACTAGCGGGGCCCTACAATGAGCAGTACTTC	CATSRAWTLAGPYNEQYF
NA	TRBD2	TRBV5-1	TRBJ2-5	TGCGCCAGCAGCCCAACGGGGCTAGCGGGGGAGACCCAGTACTTC	CASSPTGLAGETQYF
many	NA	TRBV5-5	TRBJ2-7	TGTGCCAGCAGCCCGGGGACATTCTCCTACGAGCAGTACTTC	CASSPGTFSYEQYF
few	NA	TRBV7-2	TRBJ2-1	TGTGCCAGCAGCTTAATCTGGAATGAGCAGTTCTTC	CASSLIWNEQFF
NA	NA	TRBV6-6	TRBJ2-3	TGTGCCAGCAGTTACTCGTACCGGCTGGAGAGCTCAGATACGCAGTATTTT	CASSYSYRLESSDTQYF
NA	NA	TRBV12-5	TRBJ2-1	TGTGCTAGTGGTTTGGGGGACCGGTCCTACAATGAGCAGTTCTTC	CASGLGDRSYNEQFF
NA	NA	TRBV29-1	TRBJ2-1	TGCAGTGTTTTGGGGGAGGAGGGGTACAATGAGCAGTTCTTC	CSVLGEEGYNEQFF